This T cell receptor beta chain was identified in a study of blood T cell repertoires in COVID-19. Germline trimming cut 4 bases from V and 5 bases from J; bases unmatched to any gene: 5. Germline CDR1 ENHRY, CDR2 SYGVKD. The length of the CDR3 is 14 residues. Sequencing used immunoSEQ multiplex PCR; TCRdb keeps in-frame clones, though not all of them. The profile shows approximately 300,000 clones, 85% of them singletons. This chain connects TRBV10-3 to TRBJ2-5; 9 bases map to TRBD1. Sequencing was carried out using PBMCs or T cells enriched from blood (not recorded which). The TCR was taken from a woman in her twenties or thirties who had been exposed to COVID-19. CDR3: CAISGTGEEETQYF. CDR3 coding DNA: TGTGCCATCAGTGGGACAGGGGAGGAGGAGACCCAGTACTTC.